These 2 T cell receptor beta chains came from one sample sequenced in a study of control samples from healthy donors and cancer patients. The assay was immunoSEQ multiplex PCR, and TCRdb's table has in-frame clones only and misses some. The sample lists some 200,000 clones, 90% to 95% seen once, with approximately 1.4% in the top ten. The sample was blood. These receptors were collected from a woman in her 30s in good health.

The J gene is TRBJ1-1, the V gene TRBV7-3; TRBD1 matches 8 bases. J lost 4 bases, V lost 6 bases, and 4 bases had no gene match. In germline, CDR1 is SGHTA, CDR2 FQGTGA. CDR3 length: 13 amino acids. The CDR3 loop is CASSPTGVTEAFF. CDR3 sequence (DNA): TGTGCCAGCAGTCCGACAGGGGTCACTGAAGCTTTCTTT. The full variable domain, in which reference TRBV7-3 and TRBJ1-1 provide the parts outside the CDR3, is GAGVSQTPSNKVTEKGKYVELRCDPISGHTALYWYRQSLGQGPEFLIYFQGTGAADDSGLPNDRFFAVRPEGSVSTLKIQRTERGDSAVYLCASSPTGVTEAFFGQGTRLTVV.

The chain carries TRBV11-3 and TRBJ2-7, with TRBD1 matching over 8 bases. V shed 1 base, J shed 2 bases, and the junction held 1 base outside the gene matches. The CDR3 covers 14 residues. Germline loops: CDR1 SGHNT, CDR2 YENEEA. The CDR3 DNA reads TGTGCCAGCAGCTTAGTACAGGGGGCCTACGAGCAGTACTTC. It translates to CASSLVQGAYEQYF. Full variable domain (rest looked up from reference TRBV11-3 and TRBJ2-7): EAGVVQSPRYKIIEKKQPVAFWCNPISGHNTLYWYLQNLGQGPELLIRYENEEAVDDSQLPKDRFSAERLKGVDSTLKIQPAELGDSAVYLCASSLVQGAYEQYFGPGTRLTVT.